The clone carrying this TCR beta chain has more than one count but fewer than ten. As yet, its antigen is unknown. Trimming took off 6 bases at V and 3 bases at J, with 16 bases between the two ends. The CDR3 runs 14 residues. The V gene's germline CDR1 is SQVTM and CDR2 ANQGSEA. Obtained from alopecia areata patients were lesional scalp punch biopsies along with peripheral blood. TCR sequencing used cDNA made by reverse transcription of extracted RNA. Assay: immunoSEQ multiplex PCR; the TCRdb copy retains only in-frame clones and omits some. Among more than 90,000 clones listed, around two fifths were seen once. This entry comes from a study of CD8+ T cells in alopecia areata. Study information: Tofacitinib administration persisted for 6 to 18 months, succeeded by 6 months off drug.

General observations from the study: Higher clonality and more expanded CD8+ clones appeared in lesional than normal scalp. It was less clear whether patients shared TCRs than it was in mice, possibly because of HLA.

This clonotype originated in a human donor with alopecia areata. Material: CD4+ T cells sorted from blood. The chain joins TRBV29-1 to TRBJ2-3; tentatively, D is TRBD1 (6 bases). CDR3 coding DNA: TGCAGCGTCCAGCGGACAGTCCTGACAGATACGCAGTATTTT. This codes for CSVQRTVLTDTQYF.